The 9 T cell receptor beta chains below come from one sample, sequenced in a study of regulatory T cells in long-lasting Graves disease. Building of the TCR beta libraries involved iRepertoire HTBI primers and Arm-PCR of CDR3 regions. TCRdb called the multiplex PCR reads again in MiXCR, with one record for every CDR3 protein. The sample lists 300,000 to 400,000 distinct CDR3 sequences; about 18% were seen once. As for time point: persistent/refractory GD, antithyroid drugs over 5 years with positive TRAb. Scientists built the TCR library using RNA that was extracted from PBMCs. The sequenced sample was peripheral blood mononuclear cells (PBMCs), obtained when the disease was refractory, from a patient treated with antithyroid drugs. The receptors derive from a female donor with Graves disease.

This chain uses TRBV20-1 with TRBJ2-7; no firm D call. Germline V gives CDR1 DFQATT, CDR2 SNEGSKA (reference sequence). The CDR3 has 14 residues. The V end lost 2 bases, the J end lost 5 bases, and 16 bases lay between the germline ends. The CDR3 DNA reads TGCAGTGCTAGAAGAGTGGATAAGGCGGACGAGCAGTACTTC. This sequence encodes CSARRVDKADEQYF.

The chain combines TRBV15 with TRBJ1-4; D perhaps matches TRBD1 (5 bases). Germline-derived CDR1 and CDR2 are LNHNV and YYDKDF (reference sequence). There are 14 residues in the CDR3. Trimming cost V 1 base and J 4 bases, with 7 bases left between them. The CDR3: CATSRGGGNEKLFF. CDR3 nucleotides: TGTGCCACCAGCAGAGGGGGGGGTAATGAAAAACTGTTTTTT. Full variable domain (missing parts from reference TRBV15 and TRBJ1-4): DAMVIQNPRYQVTQFGKPVTLSCSQTLNHNVMYWYQQKSSQAPKLLFHYYDKDFNNEADTPDNFQSRRPNTSFCFLDIRSPGLGDTAMYLCATSRGGGNEKLFFGSGTQLSVL.

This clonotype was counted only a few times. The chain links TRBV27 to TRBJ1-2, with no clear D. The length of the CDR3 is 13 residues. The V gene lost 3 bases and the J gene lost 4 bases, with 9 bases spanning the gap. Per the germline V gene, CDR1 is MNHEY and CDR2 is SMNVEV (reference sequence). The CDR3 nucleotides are TGTGCCAGCAGTTTGACAAGTCGCTATGGCTACACCTTC. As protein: CASSLTSRYGYTF.

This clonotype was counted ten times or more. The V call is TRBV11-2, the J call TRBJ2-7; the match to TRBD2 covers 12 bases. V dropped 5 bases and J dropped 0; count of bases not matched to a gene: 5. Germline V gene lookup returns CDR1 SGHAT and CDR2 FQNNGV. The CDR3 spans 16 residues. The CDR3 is CASSKGLAGPSYEQYF. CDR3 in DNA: TGTGCCAGCAGCAAGGGACTAGCGGGCCCCTCCTACGAGCAGTACTTC.

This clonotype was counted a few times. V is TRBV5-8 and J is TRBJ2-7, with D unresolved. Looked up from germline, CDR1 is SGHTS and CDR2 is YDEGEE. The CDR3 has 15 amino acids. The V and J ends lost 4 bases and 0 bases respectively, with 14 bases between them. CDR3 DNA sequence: TGTGCCAGCAGCCTCTGGAGCTTGAGCTCCTACGAGCAGTACTTC. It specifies CASSLWSLSSYEQYF.

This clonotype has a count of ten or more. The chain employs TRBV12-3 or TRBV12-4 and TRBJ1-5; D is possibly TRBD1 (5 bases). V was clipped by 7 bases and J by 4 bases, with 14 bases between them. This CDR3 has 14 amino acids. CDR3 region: CASTSNGGNQPQHF. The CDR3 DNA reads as TGTGCCAGCACCTCGAACGGGGGGAATCAGCCCCAGCATTTT.

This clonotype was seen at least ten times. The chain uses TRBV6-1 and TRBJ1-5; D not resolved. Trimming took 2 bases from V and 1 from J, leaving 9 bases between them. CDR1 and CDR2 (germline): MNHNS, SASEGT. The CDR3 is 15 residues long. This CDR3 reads CASSEIPLSNQPQHF. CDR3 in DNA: TGTGCCAGCAGTGAAATACCGTTGAGCAATCAGCCCCAGCATTTT.

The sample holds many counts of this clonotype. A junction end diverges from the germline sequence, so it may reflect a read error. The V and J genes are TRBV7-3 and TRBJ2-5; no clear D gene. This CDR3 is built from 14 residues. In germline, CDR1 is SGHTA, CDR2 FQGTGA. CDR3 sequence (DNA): TGTGCCAGCAGCTTAAGGGCAAACCAACAGACCCAGTACTTC. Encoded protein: CASSLRANQQTQYF.

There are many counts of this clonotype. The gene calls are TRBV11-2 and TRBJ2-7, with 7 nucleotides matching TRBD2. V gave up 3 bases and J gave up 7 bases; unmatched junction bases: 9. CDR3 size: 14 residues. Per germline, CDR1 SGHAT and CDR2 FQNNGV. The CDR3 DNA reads TGTGCCAGCAGCTTTGGGTCTAGCGGCGGAGAGCAGTACTTC. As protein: CASSFGSSGGEQYF.